The sequence of this T cell receptor beta chain was determined in a study of CD8+ T cells in alopecia areata. About the study: Those patients who were treated received oral tofacitinib, which was given at 5 to 10 mg twice daily for moderate-to-severe alopecia areata. Findings of the study overall: Researchers say the link of baseline CD8+ expansion to response remains uncertain, with one nonresponder. Affected scalp, especially in alopecia totalis/universalis, had a higher clonality than normal scalp did.

J gave up 2 bases and V 2 bases, and 2 bases lay outside the gene matches. Germline CDR1 SGHVS, CDR2 FNYEAQ. This CDR3 comprises 14 residues. The treatment is: oral pan-JAK inhibitor, 5-10 mg twice daily. Worth noting for this clone: Its specificity is not known.

After isolation, RNA underwent reverse transcription to generate cDNA as the sequencing template. TCRdb keeps only in-frame clones here, not all; method: immunoSEQ multiplex PCR. The sample contains about 200,000 clones, roughly 70% of which appear only once. The chain employs TRBV7-6 and TRBJ1-1; 7 nucleotides agree with TRBD1. This sequence was found in a human donor with alopecia areata. This sample comprised CD4+ T cells sorted from blood, obtained between weeks 49 and 50, from a patient treated with tofacitinib. The CDR3 nucleotides are TGTGCCAGCAGCTTAAGGACAGGCAACACTGAAGCTTTCTTT. Protein: CASSLRTGNTEAFF. Drawing the rest from reference TRBV7-6 and TRBJ1-1, the complete variable domain is GAGVSQSPRYKVTKRGQDVALRCDPISGHVSLYWYRQALGQGPEFLTYFNYEAQQDKSGLPNDRFSAERPEGSISTLTIQRTEQRDSAMYRCASSLRTGNTEAFFGQGTRLTVV.